Listed below are T cell receptor beta chains from one sample, sequenced in a study of multiple sclerosis patients with progressive multifocal leukoencephalopathy. The table came from immunoSEQ multiplex PCR; TCRdb's copy has only in-frame clones and leaves some out. The table includes more than 30,000 clones, 87% detected once. The specimen was PBMCs, collected from a patient treated with natalizumab. The receptors come from a woman aged 40 to 55 with progressive multifocal leukoencephalopathy. Both conserved end residues are part of each CDR3. Each record gives: V gene, clone size, J gene, CDR3 length, D gene, CDR3 protein, CDR3 DNA. D genes are given only for firm matches. Only part of the rows carry a size: once, few, many, or a class if the clone is expanded.

V gene: TRBV28
clone size: -
J gene: TRBJ2-7
CDR3 length: 16
D gene: -
CDR3 protein: CASSPTGGASSYEQYF
CDR3 DNA: TGTGCCAGCAGTCCCACGGGGGGCGCGAGCTCCTACGAGCAGTACTTC

V gene: TRBV6-5
clone size: few
J gene: TRBJ1-3
CDR3 length: 12
D gene: -
CDR3 protein: CATESSGNTIYF
CDR3 DNA: TGTGCCACCGAAAGCTCTGGAAACACCATATATTTT

V gene: TRBV12-5
clone size: -
J gene: TRBJ2-4
CDR3 length: 15
D gene: -
CDR3 protein: CASGLGAGFENIQYF
CDR3 DNA: TGTGCTAGTGGTTTGGGGGCAGGGTTCGAGAACATTCAGTACTTC

V gene: TRBV10-3
clone size: -
J gene: TRBJ2-1
CDR3 length: 14
D gene: TRBD2
CDR3 protein: CAISGASGLNEQFF
CDR3 DNA: TGTGCCATCAGTGGGGCTAGCGGACTCAATGAGCAGTTCTTC

V gene: TRBV2
clone size: -
J gene: TRBJ2-7
CDR3 length: 15
D gene: -
CDR3 protein: CASNEDRPIHYEQYF
CDR3 DNA: TGTGCCAGCAATGAGGACAGACCTATTCATTACGAGCAGTACTTC

V gene: TRBV28
clone size: -
J gene: TRBJ2-7
CDR3 length: 15
D gene: TRBD2
CDR3 protein: CASRTSGRAYYEQYF
CDR3 DNA: TGTGCCAGCAGAACTAGCGGGAGGGCCTATTACGAGCAGTACTTC

V gene: TRBV5-7
clone size: -
J gene: TRBJ1-4
CDR3 length: 15
D gene: TRBD1
CDR3 protein: CASSLRQGTNEKLFF
CDR3 DNA: TGTGCCAGCAGCTTGCGACAGGGGACTAATGAAAAACTGTTTTTT

V gene: TRBV13
clone size: -
J gene: TRBJ1-5
CDR3 length: 14
D gene: -
CDR3 protein: CASSQGTGNQPQHF
CDR3 DNA: TGTGCCAGCAGCCAAGGGACGGGCAATCAGCCCCAGCATTTT

V gene: TRBV6-5
clone size: once
J gene: TRBJ1-2
CDR3 length: 15
D gene: -
CDR3 protein: CASSTPRPTGEGYTF
CDR3 DNA: TGTGCCAGCAGTACCCCTCGACCCACGGGTGAGGGCTACACCTTC

V gene: TRBV4-2
clone size: -
J gene: TRBJ2-2
CDR3 length: 15
D gene: TRBD2
CDR3 protein: CASSLLAGDTGELFF
CDR3 DNA: TGTGCCAGCAGCCTATTAGCGGGGGACACCGGGGAGCTGTTTTTT

V gene: TRBV4-3
clone size: once
J gene: TRBJ1-2
CDR3 length: 17
D gene: -
CDR3 protein: CASSQWGRGGTDYGYTF
CDR3 DNA: TGCGCCAGCAGCCAGTGGGGGAGAGGGGGGACTGACTATGGCTACACCTTC

V gene: TRBV6-5
clone size: once
J gene: TRBJ2-2
CDR3 length: 16
D gene: -
CDR3 protein: CASSYSRRVNTGELFF
CDR3 DNA: TGTGCCAGCAGTTACTCTCGCAGGGTCAACACCGGGGAGCTGTTTTTT

V gene: TRBV10-3
clone size: -
J gene: TRBJ1-1
CDR3 length: 13
D gene: TRBD1
CDR3 protein: CAISPDRDTEAFF
CDR3 DNA: TGTGCCATCAGTCCGGACAGGGATACTGAAGCTTTCTTT

V gene: TRBV11-1
clone size: -
J gene: TRBJ1-5
CDR3 length: 13
D gene: -
CDR3 protein: CASSLGGAQPQHF
CDR3 DNA: TGTGCCAGCAGCTTAGGGGGTGCCCAGCCCCAGCATTTT

V gene: TRBV20-1
clone size: -
J gene: TRBJ2-7
CDR3 length: 11
D gene: -
CDR3 protein: CSARGGSRVGF
CDR3 DNA: TGCAGTGCTAGAGGGGGCTCTAGGGTGGGTTTC

V gene: TRBV7-8
clone size: -
J gene: TRBJ1-5
CDR3 length: 12
D gene: -
CDR3 protein: CASSPPNQPQHF
CDR3 DNA: TGTGCCAGCAGCCCCCCCAATCAGCCCCAGCATTTT

V gene: TRBV19
clone size: few
J gene: TRBJ1-4
CDR3 length: 14
D gene: -
CDR3 protein: CASGVMGTNEKLFF
CDR3 DNA: TGTGCCAGTGGGGTCATGGGGACTAATGAAAAACTGTTTTTT

V gene: TRBV25-1
clone size: -
J gene: TRBJ1-1
CDR3 length: 15
D gene: -
CDR3 protein: CASSEGGGRWTEAFF
CDR3 DNA: TGTGCCAGCAGTGAAGGGGGGGGTAGGTGGACTGAAGCTTTCTTT

V gene: TRBV7-6
clone size: -
J gene: TRBJ2-1
CDR3 length: 11
D gene: -
CDR3 protein: CASSFSNEQFF
CDR3 DNA: TGTGCCAGCAGCTTCTCCAATGAGCAGTTCTTC

V gene: TRBV21-1
clone size: -
J gene: TRBJ1-5
CDR3 length: 19
D gene: -
CDR3 protein: CASSPVSRGGPAINQPQHF
CDR3 DNA: TGTGCCAGCAGCCCAGTGTCTCGGGGGGGCCCTGCCATAAATCAGCCCCAGCATTTT

V gene: TRBV28
clone size: -
J gene: TRBJ2-7
CDR3 length: 14
D gene: -
CDR3 protein: CASSAEGRGDEQYF
CDR3 DNA: TGTGCCAGCAGTGCGGAGGGCCGGGGTGACGAGCAGTACTTC

V gene: TRBV5-1
clone size: -
J gene: TRBJ2-3
CDR3 length: 15
D gene: -
CDR3 protein: CASSVKAGSTDTQYF
CDR3 DNA: TGCGCCAGCAGCGTGAAAGCCGGCTCCACAGATACGCAGTATTTT

V gene: TRBV11-2
clone size: -
J gene: TRBJ2-7
CDR3 length: 14
D gene: TRBD2
CDR3 protein: CASSVSGSPYEQYF
CDR3 DNA: TGTGCCAGCAGCGTAAGCGGGAGCCCCTACGAGCAGTACTTC

V gene: TRBV10-3
clone size: once
J gene: TRBJ1-2
CDR3 length: 16
D gene: TRBD1
CDR3 protein: CAISSGQGLPQYGYTF
CDR3 DNA: TGTGCCATCAGCTCGGGACAGGGGCTCCCCCAATATGGCTACACCTTT

V gene: TRBV15
clone size: -
J gene: TRBJ2-1
CDR3 length: 15
D gene: TRBD2
CDR3 protein: CATSRDLGTSSSQFF
CDR3 DNA: TGTGCCACCAGCAGAGATTTGGGGACTAGCAGTTCGCAGTTCTTC

V gene: TRBV4-3
clone size: -
J gene: TRBJ2-3
CDR3 length: 15
D gene: -
CDR3 protein: CASSQRVFGTDTQYF
CDR3 DNA: TGCGCCAGCAGCCAGCGGGTTTTCGGCACAGATACGCAGTATTTT

V gene: TRBV5-1
clone size: -
J gene: TRBJ2-3
CDR3 length: 15
D gene: TRBD2
CDR3 protein: CASSFAGGMTDTQYF
CDR3 DNA: TGCGCCAGCAGCTTCGCGGGAGGGATGACAGATACGCAGTATTTT

V gene: TRBV7-2
clone size: -
J gene: TRBJ2-7
CDR3 length: 15
D gene: -
CDR3 protein: CASSDRGPTVGEQYF
CDR3 DNA: TGTGCCAGCAGCGACCGGGGGCCAACGGTGGGCGAGCAGTACTTC

V gene: TRBV4-3
clone size: -
J gene: TRBJ2-7
CDR3 length: 13
D gene: -
CDR3 protein: CASSQDTRYEQYF
CDR3 DNA: TGCGCCAGCAGCCAAGATACCCGCTACGAGCAGTACTTC

V gene: TRBV2
clone size: -
J gene: TRBJ2-7
CDR3 length: 13
D gene: -
CDR3 protein: CASGGRWNYEQYF
CDR3 DNA: TGTGCCAGCGGGGGAAGGTGGAACTACGAGCAGTACTTC

V gene: TRBV19
clone size: -
J gene: TRBJ2-4
CDR3 length: 17
D gene: -
CDR3 protein: CASSIGGGRPAKNIQYF
CDR3 DNA: TGTGCCAGTAGTATAGGGGGGGGCAGGCCAGCCAAAAACATTCAGTACTTC

V gene: TRBV5-1
clone size: -
J gene: TRBJ2-5
CDR3 length: 15
D gene: TRBD1
CDR3 protein: CASSWALTGGETQYF
CDR3 DNA: TGCGCCAGCAGCTGGGCATTGACAGGGGGAGAGACCCAGTACTTC

V gene: TRBV14
clone size: -
J gene: TRBJ1-3
CDR3 length: 16
D gene: -
CDR3 protein: CASSQRRGWSGNTIYF
CDR3 DNA: TGTGCCAGCAGCCAAAGGAGGGGCTGGTCTGGAAACACCATATATTTT

V gene: TRBV5-1
clone size: -
J gene: TRBJ1-3
CDR3 length: 13
D gene: -
CDR3 protein: CASSEGSGNTIYF
CDR3 DNA: TGCGCCAGCAGTGAGGGTTCTGGAAACACCATATATTTT

V gene: TRBV28
clone size: -
J gene: TRBJ1-1
CDR3 length: 13
D gene: -
CDR3 protein: CASRATQVTEAFF
CDR3 DNA: TGTGCCAGCAGGGCGACACAGGTCACTGAAGCTTTCTTT

V gene: TRBV7-7
clone size: once
J gene: TRBJ2-5
CDR3 length: 15
D gene: -
CDR3 protein: CASSSDRTFTETQYF
CDR3 DNA: TGTGCTAGCAGCTCTGACAGGACCTTCACAGAGACCCAGTACTTC

V gene: TRBV19
clone size: -
J gene: TRBJ2-7
CDR3 length: 15
D gene: TRBD1
CDR3 protein: CASSATGTGVYEQYF
CDR3 DNA: TGTGCCAGTAGTGCCACCGGGACAGGGGTCTACGAGCAGTACTTC

V gene: TRBV19
clone size: few
J gene: TRBJ1-1
CDR3 length: 15
D gene: TRBD1
CDR3 protein: CASGETGTGRTEAFF
CDR3 DNA: TGTGCCAGTGGGGAAACCGGGACAGGAAGGACTGAAGCTTTCTTT

V gene: TRBV19
clone size: -
J gene: TRBJ1-1
CDR3 length: 13
D gene: -
CDR3 protein: CASSIVQGSSLFF
CDR3 DNA: TGTGCCAGTAGTATAGTCCAGGGATCCTCTCTCTTCTTT

V gene: TRBV19
clone size: -
J gene: TRBJ1-1
CDR3 length: 15
D gene: -
CDR3 protein: CASKVDEVGNTEAFF
CDR3 DNA: TGTGCCAGTAAGGTCGATGAAGTGGGGAACACTGAAGCTTTCTTT

V gene: TRBV7-9
clone size: -
J gene: TRBJ1-2
CDR3 length: 14
D gene: -
CDR3 protein: CASNPWFRGYGYTF
CDR3 DNA: TGTGCCAGCAACCCATGGTTTAGGGGCTATGGCTACACCTTC

V gene: TRBV28
clone size: -
J gene: TRBJ2-7
CDR3 length: 14
D gene: TRBD2
CDR3 protein: CASSLSGTSDEQYF
CDR3 DNA: TGTGCCAGCAGTTTATCCGGGACTAGCGACGAGCAGTACTTC

V gene: TRBV4-2
clone size: once
J gene: TRBJ2-6
CDR3 length: 17
D gene: -
CDR3 protein: CASSQDLVISGANVLTF
CDR3 DNA: TGTGCCAGCAGCCAAGATCTGGTGATCTCTGGGGCCAACGTCCTGACTTTC

V gene: TRBV7-2
clone size: -
J gene: TRBJ1-6
CDR3 length: 15
D gene: TRBD1
CDR3 protein: CASSTDRRPNSPLHF
CDR3 DNA: TGTGCCAGCAGCACGGACAGGAGGCCCAATTCACCCCTCCACTTT

V gene: TRBV11-1
clone size: -
J gene: TRBJ2-1
CDR3 length: 16
D gene: TRBD2
CDR3 protein: CASSLIGLAGFNEQFF
CDR3 DNA: TGTGCCAGCAGCTTAATCGGACTAGCGGGCTTCAATGAGCAGTTCTTC

V gene: TRBV28
clone size: -
J gene: TRBJ2-1
CDR3 length: 14
D gene: TRBD2
CDR3 protein: CATVAGGSYNEQFF
CDR3 DNA: TGTGCCACCGTAGCGGGAGGCTCCTACAATGAGCAGTTCTTC

V gene: TRBV9
clone size: -
J gene: TRBJ2-1
CDR3 length: 15
D gene: -
CDR3 protein: CASSPVAGGAGEQFF
CDR3 DNA: TGTGCCAGCAGCCCCGTTGCTGGGGGGGCCGGTGAGCAGTTCTTC

V gene: TRBV30
clone size: -
J gene: TRBJ1-2
CDR3 length: 15
D gene: -
CDR3 protein: CAWSVPAGTNYGYTF
CDR3 DNA: TGTGCCTGGAGTGTACCGGCAGGGACTAACTATGGCTACACCTTC

V gene: TRBV25-1
clone size: -
J gene: TRBJ2-5
CDR3 length: 15
D gene: TRBD1
CDR3 protein: CASGAGTGGKETQYF
CDR3 DNA: TGTGCCAGCGGGGCCGGGACAGGGGGGAAAGAGACCCAGTACTTC

V gene: TRBV4-3
clone size: -
J gene: TRBJ2-3
CDR3 length: 13
D gene: -
CDR3 protein: CASSDPGTDTQYF
CDR3 DNA: TGCGCCAGCAGCGATCCAGGGACAGATACGCAGTATTTT

V gene: TRBV27
clone size: -
J gene: TRBJ2-3
CDR3 length: 16
D gene: TRBD1
CDR3 protein: CASSPTDRGRLDTQYF
CDR3 DNA: TGTGCCAGCAGCCCTACCGACAGGGGGCGATTGGATACGCAGTATTTT